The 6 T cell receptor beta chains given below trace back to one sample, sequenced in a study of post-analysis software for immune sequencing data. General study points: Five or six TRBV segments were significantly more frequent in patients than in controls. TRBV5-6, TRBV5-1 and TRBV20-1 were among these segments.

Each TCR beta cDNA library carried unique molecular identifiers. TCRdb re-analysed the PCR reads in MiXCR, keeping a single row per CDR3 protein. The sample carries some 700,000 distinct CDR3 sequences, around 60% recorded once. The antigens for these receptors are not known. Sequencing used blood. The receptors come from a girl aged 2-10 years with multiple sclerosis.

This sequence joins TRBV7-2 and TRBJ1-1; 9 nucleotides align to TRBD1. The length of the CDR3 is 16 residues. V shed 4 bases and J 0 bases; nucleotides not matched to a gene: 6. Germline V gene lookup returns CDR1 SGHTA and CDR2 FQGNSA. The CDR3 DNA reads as TGTGCCAGCAGCTGGGACAGGGCCATCGTGAACACTGAAGCTTTCTTT. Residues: CASSWDRAIVNTEAFF.

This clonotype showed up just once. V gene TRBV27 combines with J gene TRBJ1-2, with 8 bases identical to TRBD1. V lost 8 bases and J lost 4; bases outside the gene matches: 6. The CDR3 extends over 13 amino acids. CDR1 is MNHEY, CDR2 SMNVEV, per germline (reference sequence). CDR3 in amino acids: CASATGGGYGYTF. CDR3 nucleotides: TGTGCCAGCGCAACAGGGGGAGGCTATGGCTACACCTTC.

CDR3 DNA: TGCAGCGGCCGGGACAGGGCGAATTCCGAGCAGTACTTC. This gives the protein CSGRDRANSEQYF. The chain uses TRBV29-1 and TRBJ2-5, with 9 bases matching TRBD1. Near its end, the DNA agrees better with TRBJ2-7, so the J call may be wrong. The CDR3 sequence is 13 residues long. CDR1 is SQVTM, CDR2 ANQGSEA, per germline.

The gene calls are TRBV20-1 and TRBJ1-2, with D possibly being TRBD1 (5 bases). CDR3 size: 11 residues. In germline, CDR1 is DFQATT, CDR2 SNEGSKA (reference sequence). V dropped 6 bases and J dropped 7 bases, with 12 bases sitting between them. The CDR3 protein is CSATGAGGYTF. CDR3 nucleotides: TGCAGTGCAACTGGGGCAGGTGGCTACACCTTC.

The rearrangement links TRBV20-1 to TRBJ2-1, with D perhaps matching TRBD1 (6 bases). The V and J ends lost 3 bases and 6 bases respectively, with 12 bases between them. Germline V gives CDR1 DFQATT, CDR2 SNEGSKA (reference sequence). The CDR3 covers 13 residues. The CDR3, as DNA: TGCAGTGCTAGCATTCCAGGGGCCAATGAGCAGTTCTTC. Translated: CSASIPGANEQFF.

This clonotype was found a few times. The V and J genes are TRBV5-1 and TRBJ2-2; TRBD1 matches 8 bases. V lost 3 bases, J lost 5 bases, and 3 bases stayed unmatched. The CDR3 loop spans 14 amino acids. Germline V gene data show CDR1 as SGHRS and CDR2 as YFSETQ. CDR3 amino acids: CASSYDRGTGELFF. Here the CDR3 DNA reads TGCGCCAGCAGCTACGACAGGGGAACCGGGGAGCTGTTTTTT.